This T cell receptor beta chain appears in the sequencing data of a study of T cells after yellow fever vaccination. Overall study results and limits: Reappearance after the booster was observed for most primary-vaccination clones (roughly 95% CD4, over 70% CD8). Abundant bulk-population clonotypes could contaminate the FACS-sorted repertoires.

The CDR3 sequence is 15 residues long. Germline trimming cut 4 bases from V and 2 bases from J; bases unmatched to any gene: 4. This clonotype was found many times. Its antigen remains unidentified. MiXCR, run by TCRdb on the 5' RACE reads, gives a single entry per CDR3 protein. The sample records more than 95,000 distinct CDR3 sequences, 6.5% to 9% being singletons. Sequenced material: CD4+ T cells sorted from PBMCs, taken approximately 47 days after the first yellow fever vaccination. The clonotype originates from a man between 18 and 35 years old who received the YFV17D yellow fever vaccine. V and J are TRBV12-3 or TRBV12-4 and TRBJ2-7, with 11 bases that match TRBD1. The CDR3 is CASSSPGQGAYEQYF. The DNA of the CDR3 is TGTGCCAGCAGTTCGCCGGGACAGGGGGCCTACGAGCAGTACTTC.